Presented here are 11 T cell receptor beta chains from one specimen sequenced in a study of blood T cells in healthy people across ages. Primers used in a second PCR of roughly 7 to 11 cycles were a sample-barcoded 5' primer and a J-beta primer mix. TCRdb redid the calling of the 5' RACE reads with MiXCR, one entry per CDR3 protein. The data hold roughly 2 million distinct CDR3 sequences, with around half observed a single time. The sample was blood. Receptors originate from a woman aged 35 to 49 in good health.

The CDR3 sequence is CASSGTGTGENEQFF. The CDR3 DNA sequence: TGTGCCAGTAGTGGAACCGGGACAGGGGAGAATGAGCAGTTCTTC. The J gene is TRBJ2-1, the V gene TRBV19, with 10 positions matching TRBD1. CDR1 is LNHDA, CDR2 SQIVND, per germline (reference sequence). V was pared by 5 bases and J by 7 bases, with 8 bases of the junction left unmatched. The CDR3 runs to 15 residues. Using reference TRBV19 and TRBJ2-1 for the parts outside the CDR3, the full variable domain is DGGITQSPKYLFRKEGQNVTLSCEQNLNHDAMYWYRQDPGQGLRLIYYSQIVNDFQKGDIAEGYSVSREKKESFPLTVTSAQKNPTAFYLCASSGTGTGENEQFFGPGTRLTVL.

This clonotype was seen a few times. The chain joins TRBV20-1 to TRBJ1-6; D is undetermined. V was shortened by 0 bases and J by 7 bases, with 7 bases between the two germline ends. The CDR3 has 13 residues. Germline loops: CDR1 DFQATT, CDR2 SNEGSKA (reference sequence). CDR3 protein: CSARDSGNSPLHF. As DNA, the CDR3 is TGCAGTGCTAGAGATTCTGGCAATTCACCCCTCCACTTT.

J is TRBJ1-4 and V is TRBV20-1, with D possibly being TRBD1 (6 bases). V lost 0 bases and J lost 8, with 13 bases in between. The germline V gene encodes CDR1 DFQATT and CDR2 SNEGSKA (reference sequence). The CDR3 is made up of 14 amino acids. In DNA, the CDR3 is TGCAGTGCTAGAGATCCCAGGGGAGTCGAAAAACTGTTTTTT. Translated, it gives CSARDPRGVEKLFF.

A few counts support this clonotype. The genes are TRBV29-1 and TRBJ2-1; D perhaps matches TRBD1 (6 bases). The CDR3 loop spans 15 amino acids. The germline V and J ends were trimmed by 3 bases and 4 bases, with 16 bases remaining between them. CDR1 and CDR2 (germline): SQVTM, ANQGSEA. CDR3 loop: CSVEVGGQTYNEQFF. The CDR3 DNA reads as TGCAGCGTTGAGGTAGGGGGACAAACTTACAATGAGCAGTTCTTC.

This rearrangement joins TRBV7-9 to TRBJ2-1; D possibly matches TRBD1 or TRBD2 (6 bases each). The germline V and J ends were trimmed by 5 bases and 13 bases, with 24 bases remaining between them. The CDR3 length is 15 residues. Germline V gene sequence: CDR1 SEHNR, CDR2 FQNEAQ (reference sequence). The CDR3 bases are TGTGCCAGCAGCCCCGGGGGCCACACCCAAGAGACCCAGTTCTTC. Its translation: CASSPGGHTQETQFF.

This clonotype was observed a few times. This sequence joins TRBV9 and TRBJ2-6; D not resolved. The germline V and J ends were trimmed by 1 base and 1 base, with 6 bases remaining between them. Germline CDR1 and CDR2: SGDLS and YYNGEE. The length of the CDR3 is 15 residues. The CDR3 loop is CASSVLLSGANVLTF. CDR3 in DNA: TGTGCCAGCAGCGTACTGTTATCTGGGGCCAACGTCCTGACTTTC.

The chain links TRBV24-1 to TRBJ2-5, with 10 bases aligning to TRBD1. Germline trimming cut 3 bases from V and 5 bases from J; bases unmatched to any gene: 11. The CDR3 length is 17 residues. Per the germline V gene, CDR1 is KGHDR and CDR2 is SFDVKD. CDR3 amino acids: CATSDGEGQGRLETQYF. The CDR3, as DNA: TGTGCCACCAGTGATGGGGAGGGACAGGGGAGGTTGGAGACCCAGTACTTC.

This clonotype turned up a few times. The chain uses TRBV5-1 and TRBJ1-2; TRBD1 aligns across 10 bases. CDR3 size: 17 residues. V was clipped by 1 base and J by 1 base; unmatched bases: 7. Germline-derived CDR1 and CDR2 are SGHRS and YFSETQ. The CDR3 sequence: CASSLIGGQGINYGYTF. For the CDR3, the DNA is TGCGCCAGCAGCTTGATTGGGGGACAGGGGATTAACTATGGCTACACCTTC.

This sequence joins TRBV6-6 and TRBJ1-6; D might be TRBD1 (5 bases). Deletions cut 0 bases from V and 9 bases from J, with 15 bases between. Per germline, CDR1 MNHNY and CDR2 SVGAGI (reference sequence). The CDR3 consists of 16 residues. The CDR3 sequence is CASSYSTGVVGSPLHF. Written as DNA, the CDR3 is TGTGCCAGCAGTTACTCGACGGGGGTAGTAGGTTCACCCCTCCACTTT.

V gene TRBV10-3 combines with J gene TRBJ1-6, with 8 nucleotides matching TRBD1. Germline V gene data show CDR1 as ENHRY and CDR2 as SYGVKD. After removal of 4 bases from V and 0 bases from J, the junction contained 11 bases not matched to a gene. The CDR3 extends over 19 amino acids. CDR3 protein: CAISATGQGESSYNSPLHF. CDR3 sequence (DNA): TGTGCCATCAGTGCGACCGGACAGGGAGAGAGCTCCTATAATTCACCCCTCCACTTT.

The CDR3 DNA follows: TGCAGTGCTAGAGTTGGGAGCAATCAGCCCCAGCATTTT. It encodes CSARVGSNQPQHF. The chain links TRBV20-1 to TRBJ1-5; D not resolved. CDR3 length: 13 residues. V lost 1 base and J 1 base, leaving 5 bases between the germline ends. CDR1 and CDR2 from the germline V gene are DFQATT and SNEGSKA (reference sequence).